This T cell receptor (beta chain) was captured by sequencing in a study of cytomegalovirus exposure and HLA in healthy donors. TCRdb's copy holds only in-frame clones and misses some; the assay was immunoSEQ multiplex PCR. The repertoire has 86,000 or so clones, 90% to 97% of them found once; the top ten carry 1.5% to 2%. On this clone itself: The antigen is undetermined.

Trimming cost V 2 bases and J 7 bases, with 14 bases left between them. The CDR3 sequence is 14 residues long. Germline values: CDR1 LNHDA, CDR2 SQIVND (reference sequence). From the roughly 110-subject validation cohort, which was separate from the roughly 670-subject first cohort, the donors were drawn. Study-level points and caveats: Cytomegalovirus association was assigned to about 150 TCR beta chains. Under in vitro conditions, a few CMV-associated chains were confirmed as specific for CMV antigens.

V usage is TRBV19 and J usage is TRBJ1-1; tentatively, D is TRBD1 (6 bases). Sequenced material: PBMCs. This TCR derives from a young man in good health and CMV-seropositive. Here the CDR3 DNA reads TGTGCCAGTAGTATAATCTCAGACAGGAGTGAAGCTTTCTTT. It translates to CASSIISDRSEAFF.